These T cell receptor beta chains were read from a single sample in a study of blood T cell repertoires in COVID-19. TCRdb's table, derived via immunoSEQ multiplex PCR, lists solely in-frame clones and lacks some. Here the sample spans some 110,000 clones, over 75% being singletons. The specimen sequenced was peripheral blood. The receptors derive from a man in his sixties with active or convalescent COVID-19. CDR3s include the opening cysteine and the closing phenylalanine or tryptophan. D genes are given only for firm matches. Clone size, where shown, is once, few, many, or a class for clones that have expanded.

clone size,D gene,V gene,J gene,CDR3 protein,CDR3 DNA
.,.,TRBV5-1,TRBJ2-3,CATSNRADTQYF,TGCGCCACATCAAACCGCGCAGATACGCAGTATTTT
.,.,TRBV29-1,TRBJ1-2,CSVGGGTYGYTF,TGCAGCGTCGGGGGGGGAACCTATGGCTACACCTTC
.,.,TRBV12-3/TRBV12-4,TRBJ1-6,CASSSENNSPLHF,TGTGCCAGCAGTAGTGAGAATAATTCACCCCTCCACTTT
.,TRBD2,TRBV5-1,TRBJ2-1,CASSPQTSGRTNEQFF,TGCGCCAGCAGCCCCCAGACTAGCGGGAGGACGAATGAGCAGTTCTTC
few,.,TRBV5-1,TRBJ2-7,CASSFQTGYEQYF,TGCGCCAGCAGCTTTCAGACAGGCTACGAGCAGTACTTC
.,.,TRBV6-5,TRBJ1-2,CASRPDRNYGYTF,TGTGCCAGCAGGCCAGACAGGAACTATGGCTACACCTTC
.,TRBD2,TRBV9,TRBJ2-1,CASSTESGSANEQFF,TGTGCCAGCAGCACAGAGAGCGGGAGCGCGAATGAGCAGTTCTTC
.,.,TRBV29-1,TRBJ2-7,CSVRSGEYEQYF,TGCAGCGTTCGGAGCGGTGAATACGAGCAGTACTTC
.,.,TRBV10-3,TRBJ2-7,CAISESRILSYEQYF,TGTGCCATCAGTGAGTCCAGGATCCTCTCCTACGAGCAGTACTTC
.,TRBD2,TRBV19,TRBJ2-1,CASSIDSASGQQAQFF,TGTGCCAGTAGTATAGATTCGGCTAGCGGGCAACAAGCGCAGTTCTTC
.,TRBD2,TRBV29-1,TRBJ2-5,CSVEPTSGSWETQYF,TGCAGCGTTGAACCGACTAGCGGGAGTTGGGAGACCCAGTACTTC
few,TRBD1,TRBV5-6,TRBJ1-1,CASASGGGTEAFF,TGTGCCAGCGCTTCAGGGGGCGGCACTGAAGCTTTCTTT
.,TRBD1,TRBV6-5,TRBJ2-7,CASSRQGARDEQYF,TGTGCCAGCAGCAGACAGGGGGCGAGGGACGAGCAGTACTTC
.,.,TRBV27,TRBJ1-1,CASSRTPKNTEAFF,TGTGCCAGCAGTAGGACACCCAAAAACACTGAAGCTTTCTTT
.,TRBD1,TRBV4-2,TRBJ1-2,CASSQGQGINYGYTF,TGTGCCAGCAGCCAGGGACAGGGTATCAACTATGGCTACACCTTC
.,.,TRBV7-7,TRBJ2-1,CASSFGLFDNEQFF,TGTGCCAGCAGCTTTGGGCTTTTCGACAATGAGCAGTTCTTC
few,.,TRBV6-2/TRBV6-3,TRBJ1-5,CASCPGRFNSNQPQHF,TGTGCCAGCTGCCCCGGTCGGTTCAATAGCAATCAGCCCCAGCATTTT
.,.,TRBV7-2,TRBJ2-7,CASSLSRVGTKTYEQYF,TGTGCCAGCAGTCTGTCGAGGGTCGGGACAAAGACTTACGAGCAGTACTTC
.,.,TRBV3-1/TRBV3-2,TRBJ1-4,CASSPMRGAREKLFF,TGTGCCAGCAGCCCTATGCGGGGGGCGCGCGAAAAACTGTTTTTT
.,TRBD1,TRBV5-1,TRBJ1-2,CASSLVPGGDYGYTF,TGCGCCAGCAGCTTAGTACCAGGGGGCGACTATGGCTACACCTTC
.,TRBD1,TRBV27,TRBJ1-6,CASSLAGTGGSPLHF,TGTGCCAGCAGTTTAGCCGGGACAGGGGGTTCACCCCTCCACTTT
.,.,TRBV6-2/TRBV6-3,TRBJ2-1,CASSYTGRHNEQFF,TGTGCCAGCAGTTACACAGGGCGCCACAATGAGCAGTTCTTC
.,TRBD1,TRBV19,TRBJ2-2,CASSTTGRTGELFF,TGTGCCAGTAGTACGACAGGGCGCACCGGGGAGCTGTTTTTT
few,TRBD2,TRBV28,TRBJ2-7,CASSPSSRDYYF,TGTGCCAGCTCTCCCTCCTCCCGGGACTACTACTTC
.,.,TRBV28,TRBJ2-7,CASSPLRGSGSYEQYF,TGTGCCAGCAGTCCCCTGAGAGGGTCGGGCTCCTACGAGCAGTACTTC
.,.,TRBV9,TRBJ2-2,CASSTRSTGYTGELFF,TGTGCCAGCAGCACCCGGTCTACAGGGTACACCGGGGAGCTGTTTTTT
once,TRBD2,TRBV14,TRBJ2-2,CASSQDTRLAGGGGELFF,TGTGCCAGCAGCCAAGATACACGGCTAGCGGGAGGTGGCGGGGAGCTGTTTTTT
.,.,TRBV6-5,TRBJ1-2,CASRQRGYTF,TGTGCCAGCAGGCAGCGTGGCTACACCTTC
few,TRBD1,TRBV19,TRBJ2-7,CASSRDRGSSYEQYF,TGTGCCAGTAGTAGGGACAGGGGTAGTTCCTACGAGCAGTACTTC
.,TRBD1,TRBV30,TRBJ1-2,CAWSGDRAEGYTF,TGTGCCTGGAGTGGGGACAGGGCCGAGGGCTACACCTTC
.,TRBD1,TRBV6-2/TRBV6-3,TRBJ1-2,CASSQGGPYGYTF,TGTGCCAGCAGCCAGGGGGGGCCTTATGGCTACACCTTC
.,.,TRBV24-1,TRBJ1-2,CATPSSFSYGYTF,TGTGCCACTCCTAGCAGTTTCAGCTATGGCTACACCTTC
.,TRBD2,TRBV7-9,TRBJ2-5,CASSSTSGTGYGETQYF,TGTGCCAGCAGCTCAACTAGCGGAACGGGTTATGGGGAGACCCAGTACTTC
few,.,TRBV7-8,TRBJ2-7,CASSHSGSYEQYF,TGTGCCAGCAGCCACTCGGGGAGTTACGAGCAGTACTTC
many,.,TRBV11-2,TRBJ1-1,CASSLVSGGVNTEAFF,TGTGCCAGCAGCTTAGTCAGTGGTGGAGTCAACACTGAAGCTTTCTTT
.,.,TRBV9,TRBJ2-3,CASSVGGGPTDTQYF,TGTGCCAGCAGCGTAGGGGGGGGGCCCACAGATACGCAGTATTTT
.,TRBD1,TRBV7-2,TRBJ2-7,CASSLGTGVPYEQYF,TGTGCCAGCAGCTTAGGGACAGGGGTCCCTTACGAGCAGTACTTC
.,TRBD1,TRBV12-3/TRBV12-4,TRBJ1-2,CASSSRQGGGYTF,TGTGCCAGCAGTTCAAGACAGGGAGGTGGCTACACCTTC
.,.,TRBV7-9,TRBJ2-3,CASSFPTAVTDTQYF,TGTGCCAGCAGCTTCCCCACAGCGGTCACAGATACGCAGTATTTT
.,.,TRBV12-3/TRBV12-4,TRBJ1-1,CASRIMNTEAFF,TGTGCCAGCAGAATTATGAACACTGAAGCTTTCTTT
few,TRBD2,TRBV4-3,TRBJ2-2,CASSTSGSDGELFF,TGCGCCAGCAGCACTAGCGGGAGTGACGGGGAGCTGTTTTTT
.,TRBD2,TRBV11-1,TRBJ2-1,CASSLAKRGSYNEQFF,TGTGCCAGCAGCTTAGCGAAGCGGGGATCATACAATGAGCAGTTCTTC
.,.,TRBV12-3/TRBV12-4,TRBJ2-3,CASSQNTDTQYF,TGTGCCAGCAGCCAAAATACAGATACGCAGTATTTT
once,TRBD2,TRBV5-1,TRBJ2-5,CASSPGLAGGQETQYF,TGCGCCAGCAGCCCTGGACTAGCGGGAGGCCAAGAGACCCAGTACTTC
.,TRBD2,TRBV7-3,TRBJ2-2,CASSFLAGVDTGELFF,TGTGCCAGCAGCTTTCTCGCGGGAGTTGACACCGGGGAGCTGTTTTTT
few,.,TRBV18,TRBJ1-4,CASSPGLDEKLFF,TGTGCCAGCTCACCGGGACTGGATGAAAAACTGTTTTTT
.,.,TRBV15,TRBJ2-1,CATSRATLREQFF,TGTGCCACCAGCAGAGCCACCCTCAGAGAGCAGTTCTTC
.,.,TRBV7-8,TRBJ2-3,CASSLAGGGTGGGDTQYF,TGTGCCAGCAGCTTAGCGGGAGGCGGGACGGGTGGAGGAGATACGCAGTATTTT
once,.,TRBV7-2,TRBJ2-3,CASSLGPSVDTQYF,TGTGCCAGCAGCTTAGGTCCTAGCGTGGATACGCAGTATTTT
once,.,TRBV19,TRBJ2-3,CASSDRDSGSGDTQYF,TGTGCCAGTAGTGACCGGGACTCTGGGTCGGGGGATACGCAGTATTTT
.,.,TRBV21-1,TRBJ1-4,CASRTGQGVGEKLFF,TGTGCCAGCCGAACCGGACAGGGGGTTGGGGAAAAACTGTTTTTT
many,.,TRBV14,TRBJ2-7,CASSQEFGRAGQYF,TGTGCCAGCAGCCAAGAATTTGGTCGAGCGGGGCAGTACTTC
.,.,TRBV7-9,TRBJ2-7,CASSPPILAFSYEQYF,TGTGCCAGCAGCCCCCCCATACTAGCATTCTCCTACGAGCAGTACTTC
.,.,TRBV6-4,TRBJ2-3,CASSDPEARGSTDTQYF,TGTGCCAGCAGTGATCCCGAAGCTAGGGGAAGCACAGATACGCAGTATTTT
many,.,TRBV6-5,TRBJ2-5,CASSYSAQPTETQYF,TGTGCCAGCAGTTACTCGGCCCAACCGACTGAGACCCAGTACTTC
once,TRBD1,TRBV19,TRBJ2-7,CASSRTGTAYEQYF,TGTGCCAGTAGTAGGACCGGGACAGCCTACGAGCAGTACTTC